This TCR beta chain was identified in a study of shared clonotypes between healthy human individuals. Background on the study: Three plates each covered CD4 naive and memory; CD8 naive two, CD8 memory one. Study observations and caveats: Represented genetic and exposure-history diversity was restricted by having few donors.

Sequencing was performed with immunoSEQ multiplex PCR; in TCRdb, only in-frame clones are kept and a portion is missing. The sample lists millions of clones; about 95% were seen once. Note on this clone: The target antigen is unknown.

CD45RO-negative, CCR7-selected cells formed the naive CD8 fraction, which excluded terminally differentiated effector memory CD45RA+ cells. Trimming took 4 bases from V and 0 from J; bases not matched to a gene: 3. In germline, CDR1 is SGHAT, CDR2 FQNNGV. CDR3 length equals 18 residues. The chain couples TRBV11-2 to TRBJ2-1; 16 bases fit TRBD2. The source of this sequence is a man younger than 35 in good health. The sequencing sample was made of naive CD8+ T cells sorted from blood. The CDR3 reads CASSWGLAGGSSYNEQFF. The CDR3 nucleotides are TGTGCCAGCAGCTGGGGACTAGCGGGAGGGAGCTCCTACAATGAGCAGTTCTTC.